A single sample gave rise to the 21 T cell receptor beta chains below, sequenced in a study of blood T cell repertoires in COVID-19. Assay: immunoSEQ multiplex PCR; the TCRdb copy retains only in-frame clones and omits some. The sample holds about 160,000 clones; approximately 87% are singletons and the top ten take about a tenth. Sequencing was done on a sample of peripheral blood. These receptor sequences come from a woman in her 70s with COVID-19, enrolled during active disease.

The chain employs TRBV3-1 (or the pseudogene TRBV3-2) and TRBJ2-5; tentative D call: TRBD2 (5 bases). V gave up 8 bases and J gave up 2 bases, with 12 bases separating them. Germline assignment: CDR1 LGHDT and CDR2 YNNKEL (reference sequence). This CDR3 has 13 amino acids. CDR3 sequence: CASGERSQETQYF. In DNA, the CDR3 is TGTGCCAGCGGCGAGCGGTCTCAAGAGACCCAGTACTTC.

The chain has TRBV5-1 and TRBJ1-4, with TRBD1 identical over 10 bases. J lost 3 bases, V lost 4 bases, and 6 bases had no gene match. This CDR3 contains 16 residues. The germline gives CDR1 SGHRS, CDR2 YFSETQ. The CDR3, as DNA: TGCGCCAGCAGCGAACACGGACAGGGGGCTAATGAAAAACTGTTTTTT. As protein: CASSEHGQGANEKLFF.

This sequence joins TRBV19 and TRBJ1-1, with TRBD1 matching 10 bases. Germline V gene sequence: CDR1 LNHDA, CDR2 SQIVND (reference sequence). V was pared by 4 bases and J by 3 bases, with 5 bases of the junction left unmatched. The length of the CDR3 is 15 residues. Here the CDR3 DNA reads TGTGCCAGTAGTACCTTGGACAGGGGGTACACTGAAGCTTTCTTT. Encoded protein: CASSTLDRGYTEAFF.

J is TRBJ1-6 and V is TRBV6-5, with 9 bases identical to TRBD1. Unmatched junction bases numbered 7, after V lost 7 bases and J lost 9 bases. Germline assignment: CDR1 MNHEY and CDR2 SVGAGI. The CDR3 spans 14 residues. This chain's CDR3 is CASNPQGAGSPLHF. The CDR3 DNA is TGTGCCAGCAATCCACAGGGGGCGGGTTCACCCCTCCACTTT.

This clone was found once. This rearrangement joins TRBV11-3 to TRBJ2-1, with 12 positions matching TRBD2. Germline CDR1 SGHNT, CDR2 YENEEA. This CDR3 comprises 15 residues. Trimming took 5 bases from V and 4 from J; bases not matched to a gene: 3. The CDR3 here is CASSPGLAGYNEQFF. Here the CDR3 DNA reads TGTGCCAGCAGCCCAGGACTAGCGGGGTACAATGAGCAGTTCTTC.

The CDR3 nucleotides read TGTGCCAGTAGTATGTTGCGGGGGAGCTCCTACGAGCAGTACTTC. Residues: CASSMLRGSSYEQYF. The chain links TRBV19 to TRBJ2-7; 7 bases map to TRBD2. The length of the CDR3 is 15 residues. Trimming took 3 bases from V and 0 from J; bases not matched to a gene: 5. The germline gives CDR1 LNHDA, CDR2 SQIVND (reference sequence).

The chain recombines TRBV29-1 with TRBJ1-2, with TRBD1 matching 8 bases. The germline V gene has CDR1 SQVTM and CDR2 ANQGSEA. V shed 1 base, J shed 8 bases, and the junction held 6 bases outside the gene matches. This CDR3 is built from 13 residues. The CDR3 loop reads CSVEGQGAWGYTF. The CDR3 DNA sequence: TGCAGCGTTGAAGGGCAGGGGGCGTGGGGCTACACCTTC.

The rearrangement links TRBV21-1 to TRBJ1-1; TRBD1, the table's D call, was not compared with the DNA. TRBV21-1 is marked as a pseudogene. This CDR3 has 16 amino acids. Here the CDR3 DNA reads TGTGCCAGCAGCAAAGCGCTTTTCTCAGGGAACACTGAAGCTTTCTTT. Translated: CASSKALFSGNTEAFF.

Of note for this clone: Other nucleotide sequences in the sample specify the same CDR3. The chain is built from TRBV7-2 and TRBJ1-5; 8 bases fit TRBD1. This CDR3 is built from 14 residues. Trimming cost V 2 bases and J 4 bases; bases outside gene matches: 1. CDR1 is SGHTA, CDR2 FQGNSA, per germline. The CDR3 loop reads CASSLRQGNQPQHF. The CDR3 DNA reads as TGTGCCAGCAGCTTAAGACAGGGGAATCAGCCCCAGCATTTT.

The V gene is TRBV19, the J gene TRBJ1-2; D gene unclear. CDR1 is LNHDA and CDR2 is SQIVND in the germline V gene (reference sequence). V lost 0 bases to trimming and J lost 1 base, with 3 bases between them. This CDR3 contains 13 residues. The CDR3: CASSIDLNYGYTF. The CDR3 DNA follows: TGTGCCAGTAGTATAGACCTTAACTATGGCTACACCTTC.

The chain links TRBV5-6 to TRBJ2-5; TRBD2 matches 13 bases. Germline CDR1 SGHDT, CDR2 YYEEEE. The CDR3 loop spans 16 amino acids. The ends lost 4 bases at V and 5 bases at J; junction bases unmatched: 8. The CDR3 protein is CASSLGLAGNVETQYF. The CDR3 coding sequence is TGTGCCAGCAGCCTGGGACTAGCGGGGAATGTCGAGACCCAGTACTTC.

This clone has just a few counts. This chain uses TRBV6-6 with TRBJ1-1, with 9 nucleotides matching TRBD1. The CDR3 is 14 amino acids. Germline V gives CDR1 MNHNY, CDR2 SVGAGI (reference sequence). V was pared by 8 bases and J by 5 bases, with 9 bases of the junction left unmatched. The CDR3 spells CASSGTGIRTEAFF. For the CDR3, the DNA is TGTGCCAGCTCCGGGACAGGGATAAGGACTGAAGCTTTCTTT.

In nucleotides, the CDR3 is TGTGCCAGCAGTGTTAACAGGGTGGAAAAACTGTTTTTT. Its translation is CASSVNRVEKLFF. The chain joins TRBV2 to TRBJ1-4; D is perhaps TRBD1 (6 bases). Trimming left V 4 bases short and J 8 bases short, with 11 bases between. Germline values: CDR1 SNHLY, CDR2 FYNNEI. This CDR3 has 13 amino acids.

The chain has TRBV20-1 and TRBJ1-5, with 9 bases identical to TRBD1. This CDR3 has 14 residues. V gave up 3 bases and J gave up 6 bases; unmatched junction bases: 6. Germline lookup yields CDR1 DFQATT and CDR2 SNEGSKA (reference sequence). The CDR3 nucleotides read TGCAGTGCTAGTGCACAGGGGGCAATTCAGCCCCAGCATTTT. This gives the protein CSASAQGAIQPQHF.

The CDR3 sequence: CASSLSLGARYSTNEKLFF. Here the CDR3 DNA reads TGTGCCAGCAGCTTATCGTTGGGGGCGCGGTATTCGACTAATGAAAAACTGTTTTTT. V and J are TRBV11-2 and TRBJ1-4, with a weak D call TRBD1 (6 bases). The CDR3 contains 19 residues. Trimming pared 2 bases from V and 2 bases from J, leaving 21 bases between. The V gene's germline CDR1 is SGHAT and CDR2 FQNNGV.

V usage is TRBV5-1 and J usage is TRBJ2-2, with TRBD1 matching 8 bases. With 5 bases clipped from V and 3 bases from J, the junction kept 6 bases outside the gene matches. Germline V gives CDR1 SGHRS, CDR2 YFSETQ. This CDR3 spans 15 amino acids. CDR3 region: CASRDRAGDTGELFF. CDR3 sequence (DNA): TGCGCCAGCAGGGACAGGGCGGGTGACACCGGGGAGCTGTTTTTT.

This chain uses TRBV30 with TRBJ1-5, with D uncertain. Germline V gene lookup returns CDR1 GTSNPN and CDR2 SVGIG (reference sequence). Trimming removed 0 bases from V and 3 bases from J, with 12 bases in between. The length of the CDR3 is 15 residues. The CDR3 nucleotides read TGTGCCTGGAGTGTACTACGGGGTAACAATCAGCCCCAGCATTTT. It yields the protein CAWSVLRGNNQPQHF. The entire variable domain, with the rest obtained from reference TRBV30 and TRBJ1-5, is as follows: SQTIHQWPATLVQPVGSPLSLECTVEGTSNPNLYWYRQAAGRGLQLLFYSVGIGQISSEVPQNLSASRPQDRQFILSSKKLLLSDSGFYLCAWSVLRGNNQPQHFGDGTRLSIL.

V usage is TRBV7-6 and J usage is TRBJ2-7; TRBD1 aligns across 10 bases. V gave up 0 bases and J gave up 5 bases; unmatched junction bases: 13. The CDR3 is 18 residues long. The germline gives CDR1 SGHVS, CDR2 FNYEAQ. The CDR3 bases are TGTGCCAGCAGCTTAGCGTCGTACCCCGGGACAGGGGACAACGAGCAGTACTTC. Protein sequence: CASSLASYPGTGDNEQYF.

This clone was seen once. V and J are TRBV3-1 (or the pseudogene TRBV3-2) and TRBJ1-3; D is perhaps TRBD1 (6 bases). Trimming removed 4 bases from V and 1 base from J, with 14 bases in between. This CDR3 comprises 16 residues. CDR1 and CDR2 (germline): LGHDT, YNNKEL (reference sequence). CDR3 loop: CASSLGHQGSGNTIYF. For the CDR3, the DNA is TGTGCCAGCAGCCTGGGACACCAAGGTTCTGGAAACACCATATATTTT.

The J gene is TRBJ2-3, the V gene TRBV27; maybe TRBD1 (5 bases). This CDR3 comprises 18 residues. The V gene's germline CDR1 is MNHEY and CDR2 SMNVEV (reference sequence). V was pared by 2 bases and J by 6 bases, with 24 bases between. Here the CDR3 reads CASSLNPPTGRLADTQYF. CDR3 nucleotide sequence: TGTGCCAGCAGTTTAAATCCCCCCACAGGACGGCTGGCCGATACGCAGTATTTT.

The rearrangement joins TRBV2 to TRBJ2-5; no firm D call. Germline V CDR1 and CDR2: SNHLY, FYNNEI. V was shortened by 5 bases and J by 2 bases, with 6 bases between the two germline ends. The CDR3 loop spans 12 amino acids. This CDR3 is CASSFVQETQYF. CDR3 DNA sequence: TGTGCCAGCAGTTTCGTTCAAGAGACCCAGTACTTC.